The 9 T cell receptor beta chains presented below share a single source sample, sequenced in a study of technical replicates of blood from four donors. Sequencing was performed with immunoSEQ multiplex PCR; in TCRdb, only in-frame clones are kept and a portion is missing. Among approximately 69,000 clones listed, approximately 88% were seen once. What was sequenced was PBMCs. Receptor source: a human donor in good health. Some clones in this sample may be carry-over from other donors' samples.

J is TRBJ1-2 and V is TRBV6-5; possibly TRBD1 for D (5 bases). This CDR3 comprises 15 residues. CDR1 MNHEY and CDR2 SVGAGI come from the germline V gene. V was clipped by 3 bases and J by 6 bases, with 17 bases between them. The CDR3 DNA is TGTGCCAGCAGTTATTACCGGACAAAGCAAGATGGCTACACCTTC. Translated, it gives CASSYYRTKQDGYTF.

The chain uses TRBV7-9 and TRBJ1-4; D remains unclear. V lost 7 bases, J lost 8 bases, and 11 bases lay in between. In germline, CDR1 is SEHNR, CDR2 FQNEAQ (reference sequence). The CDR3 spans 12 residues. This CDR3 reads CASNAVSEKLFF. The CDR3 nucleotides are TGTGCCAGCAACGCGGTCTCCGAAAAACTGTTTTTT. Filled out from reference TRBV7-9 and TRBJ1-4, the complete variable domain reads DTGVSQNPRHKITKRGQNVTFRCDPISEHNRLYWYRQTLGQGPEFLTYFQNEAQLEKSRLLSDRFSAERPKGSFSTLEIQRTEQGDSAMYLCASNAVSEKLFFGSGTQLSVL.

Only one count was recorded for this clone. CDR3 residues: CASSSQGARNSPLHF. CDR3 coding DNA: TGTGCCAGCAGCTCACAGGGGGCGCGGAATTCACCCCTCCACTTT. The V gene is TRBV7-2, the J gene TRBJ1-6; 9 bases are shared with TRBD1. The CDR3 loop spans 15 amino acids. V shed 4 bases and J 7 bases; nucleotides not matched to a gene: 5. The germline V gene encodes CDR1 SGHTA and CDR2 FQGNSA.

This clone has just a few counts. This chain uses TRBV11-2 with TRBJ1-5; D remains ambiguous. V lost 3 bases and J lost 0, with 6 bases in between. CDR3 length equals 14 residues. Per germline, CDR1 SGHAT and CDR2 FQNNGV. The CDR3 here is CASSFGYSNQPQHF. In DNA, the CDR3 is TGTGCCAGCAGCTTCGGTTATAGCAATCAGCCCCAGCATTTT.

The chain joins TRBV12-5 to TRBJ1-1; perhaps TRBD1 as D (6 bases). Germline-derived CDR1 and CDR2 are LGHNT and FRNRAP. With 0 bases removed from V and 5 bases from J, the gap between germline ends came to 22 bases. The CDR3 totals 18 residues. CDR3 coding DNA: TGTGCTAGTGGTTTGGTAGCGGGGGCGTCGAAGTTGATGACTGAAGCTTTCTTT. Amino acids: CASGLVAGASKLMTEAFF.

The V and J genes are TRBV15 and TRBJ2-1; TRBD2 agrees at 10 bases. The CDR3 runs to 14 residues. Germline CDR1 and CDR2: LNHNV and YYDKDF (reference sequence). V lost 0 bases and J lost 15; bases outside the gene matches: 8. As DNA, the CDR3 is TGTGCCACCAGCAGAGATATCCCTAGCGGGAGACGGTTCTTC. Protein: CATSRDIPSGRRFF.

This clone was seen more than once but under ten times. The V call is TRBV5-1, the J call TRBJ1-2; 11 nucleotides agree with TRBD1. V shed 1 base, J shed 3 bases, and the junction held 8 bases outside the gene matches. This CDR3 is built from 17 residues. Germline CDR1 reads SGHRS; CDR2 reads YFSETQ. CDR3 sequence: CASSLFGQGAAYYGYTF. The DNA of the CDR3 is TGCGCCAGCAGCTTGTTTGGACAGGGGGCCGCCTACTATGGCTACACCTTC.

The V and J genes are TRBV6-1 and TRBJ2-4; D may be TRBD2 (6 bases). The CDR3 is 17 amino acids. The V end lost 3 bases, the J end lost 2 bases, and 17 bases lay between the germline ends. CDR1 is MNHNS, CDR2 SASEGT, per germline. The CDR3 region has the DNA TGTGCCAGCAGTGAGGGAGGTTTTTCGGGGCCCAAAAACATTCAGTACTTC. This codes for CASSEGGFSGPKNIQYF.

This chain uses TRBV6-1 with TRBJ1-1; the D gene is possibly TRBD1 (5 bases). The germline V gene encodes CDR1 MNHNS and CDR2 SASEGT. The CDR3 is made up of 13 amino acids. V was clipped by 3 bases and J by 1 base, with 6 bases between them. CDR3 sequence (DNA): TGTGCCAGCAGTGACAGGGAGAACACTGAAGCTTTCTTT. This encodes CASSDRENTEAFF.